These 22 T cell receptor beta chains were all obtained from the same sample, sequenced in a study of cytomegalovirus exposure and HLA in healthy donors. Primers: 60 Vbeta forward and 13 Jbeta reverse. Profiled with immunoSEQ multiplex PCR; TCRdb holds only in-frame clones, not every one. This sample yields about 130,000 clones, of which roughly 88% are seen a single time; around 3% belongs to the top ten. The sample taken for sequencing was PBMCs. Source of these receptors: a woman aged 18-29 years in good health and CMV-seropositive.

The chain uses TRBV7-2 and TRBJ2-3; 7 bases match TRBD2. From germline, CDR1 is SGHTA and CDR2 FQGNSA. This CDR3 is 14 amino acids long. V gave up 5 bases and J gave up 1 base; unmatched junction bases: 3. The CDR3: CASSSTSGTDTQYF. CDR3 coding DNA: TGTGCCAGCAGCAGCACTAGCGGCACAGATACGCAGTATTTT.

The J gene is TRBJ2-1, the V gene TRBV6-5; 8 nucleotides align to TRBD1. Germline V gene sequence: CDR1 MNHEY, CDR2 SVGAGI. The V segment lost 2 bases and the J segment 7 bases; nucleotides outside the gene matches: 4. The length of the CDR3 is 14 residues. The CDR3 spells CASSYMGQANEQFF. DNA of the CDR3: TGTGCCAGCAGTTACATGGGACAGGCGAATGAGCAGTTCTTC.

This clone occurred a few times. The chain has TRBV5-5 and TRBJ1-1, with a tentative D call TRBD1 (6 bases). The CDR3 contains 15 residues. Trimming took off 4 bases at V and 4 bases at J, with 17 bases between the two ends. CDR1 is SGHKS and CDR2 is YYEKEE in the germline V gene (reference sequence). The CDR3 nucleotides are TGTGCCAGCAGCCCGAGGGTGGGGGCGACCACTGAAGCTTTCTTT. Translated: CASSPRVGATTEAFF.

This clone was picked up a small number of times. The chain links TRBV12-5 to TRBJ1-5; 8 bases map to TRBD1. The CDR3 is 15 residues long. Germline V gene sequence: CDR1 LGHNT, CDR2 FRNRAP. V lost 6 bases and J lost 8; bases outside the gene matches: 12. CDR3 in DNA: TGTGCTAGTGGGACCTCAGGACAGGGAGGTAAGCCCCAGCATTTT. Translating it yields CASGTSGQGGKPQHF.

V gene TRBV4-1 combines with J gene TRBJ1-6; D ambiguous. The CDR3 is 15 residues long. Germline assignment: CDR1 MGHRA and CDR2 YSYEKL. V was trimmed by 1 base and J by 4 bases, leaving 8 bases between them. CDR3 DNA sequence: TGCGCCAGCAGCCAAGTGTTACAATATAATTCACCCCTCCACTTT. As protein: CASSQVLQYNSPLHF.

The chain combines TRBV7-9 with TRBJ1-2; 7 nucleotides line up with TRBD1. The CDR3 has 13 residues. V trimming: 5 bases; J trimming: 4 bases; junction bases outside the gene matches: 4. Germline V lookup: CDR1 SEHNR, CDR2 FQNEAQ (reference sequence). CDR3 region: CASSQGTAYGYTF. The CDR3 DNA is TGTGCCAGCAGCCAAGGGACAGCCTATGGCTACACCTTC.

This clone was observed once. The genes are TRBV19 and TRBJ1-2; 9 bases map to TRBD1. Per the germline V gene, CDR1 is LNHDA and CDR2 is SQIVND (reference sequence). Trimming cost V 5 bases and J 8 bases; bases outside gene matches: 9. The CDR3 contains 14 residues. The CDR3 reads CASSFPGQGWGYTF. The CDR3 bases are TGTGCCAGTAGTTTTCCGGGACAGGGCTGGGGCTACACCTTC.

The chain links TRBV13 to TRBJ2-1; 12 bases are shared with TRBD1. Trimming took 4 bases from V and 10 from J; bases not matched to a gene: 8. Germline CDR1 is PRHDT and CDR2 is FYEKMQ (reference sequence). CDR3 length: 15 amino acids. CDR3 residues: CASSSPGTGGEEQFF. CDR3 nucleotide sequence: TGTGCCAGCAGCTCCCCCGGGACAGGGGGCGAGGAGCAGTTCTTC.

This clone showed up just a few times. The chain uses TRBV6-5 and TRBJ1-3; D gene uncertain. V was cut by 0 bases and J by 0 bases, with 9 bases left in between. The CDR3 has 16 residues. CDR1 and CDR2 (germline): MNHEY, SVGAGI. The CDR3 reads CASSYSVGDSGNTIYF. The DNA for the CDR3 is TGTGCCAGCAGTTACTCGGTCGGGGACTCTGGAAACACCATATATTTT.

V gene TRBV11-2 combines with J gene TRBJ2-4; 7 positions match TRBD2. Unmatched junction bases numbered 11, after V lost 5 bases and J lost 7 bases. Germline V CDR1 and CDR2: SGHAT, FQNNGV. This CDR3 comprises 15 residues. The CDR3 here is CASSPGFGGKNIQYF. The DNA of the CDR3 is TGTGCCAGCAGCCCGGGTTTCGGGGGGAAGAACATTCAGTACTTC.

DNA for the CDR3: TGCACCAGCAGCCTAGGACAGGGGACCTATGGCTACACCTTC. Translated: CTSSLGQGTYGYTF. The rearrangement joins TRBV1 to TRBJ1-2; the D call of TRBD1 is as the table states it, not checked on the DNA. TRBV1 is tagged as a pseudogene. The length of the CDR3 is 14 residues.

The CDR3 nucleotides read TGTGCCAGCAACGGACAGGGGGCCTCCTACGAGCAGTACTTC. Translating gives CASNGQGASYEQYF. V usage is TRBV2 and J usage is TRBJ2-7; the match to TRBD1 covers 11 bases. The V gene's germline CDR1 is SNHLY and CDR2 FYNNEI. This CDR3 region has 14 residues. With V trimmed by 7 bases and J by 0 bases, 2 bases remained unmatched.

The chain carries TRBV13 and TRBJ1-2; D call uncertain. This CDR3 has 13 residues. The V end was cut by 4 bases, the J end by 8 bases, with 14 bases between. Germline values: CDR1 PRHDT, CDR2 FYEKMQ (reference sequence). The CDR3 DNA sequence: TGTGCCAGCAGCTCCCCGTCGTTCAGGGGCTACACCTTC. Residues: CASSSPSFRGYTF.

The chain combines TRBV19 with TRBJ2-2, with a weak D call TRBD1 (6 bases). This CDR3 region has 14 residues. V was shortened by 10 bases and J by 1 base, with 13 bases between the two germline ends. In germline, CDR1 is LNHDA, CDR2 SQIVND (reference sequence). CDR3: CATRTDMNTGELFF. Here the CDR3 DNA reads TGTGCCACCAGGACAGACATGAACACCGGGGAGCTGTTTTTT.

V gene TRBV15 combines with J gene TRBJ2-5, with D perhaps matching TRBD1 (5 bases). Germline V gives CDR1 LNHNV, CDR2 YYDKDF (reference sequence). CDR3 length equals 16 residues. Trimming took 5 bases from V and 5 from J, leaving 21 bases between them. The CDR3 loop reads CATSLGSPGPGETQYF. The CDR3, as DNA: TGTGCCACCAGCCTGGGGTCACCAGGGCCTGGGGAGACCCAGTACTTC.

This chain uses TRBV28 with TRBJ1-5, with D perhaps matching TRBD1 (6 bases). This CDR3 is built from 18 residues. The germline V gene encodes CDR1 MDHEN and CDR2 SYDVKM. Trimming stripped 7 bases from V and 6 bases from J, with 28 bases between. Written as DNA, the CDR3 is TGTGCCAGCATAAGCGGCTGGGGGACACCCCAAAGTAGTCAGCCCCAGCATTTT. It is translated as CASISGWGTPQSSQPQHF.

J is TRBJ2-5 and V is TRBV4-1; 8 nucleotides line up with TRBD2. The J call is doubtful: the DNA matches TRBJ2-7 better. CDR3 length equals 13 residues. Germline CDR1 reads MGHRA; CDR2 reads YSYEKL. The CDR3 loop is CASSRGLAYEQYF. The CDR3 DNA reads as TGCGCCAGCAGCCGGGGACTAGCCTACGAGCAGTACTTC.

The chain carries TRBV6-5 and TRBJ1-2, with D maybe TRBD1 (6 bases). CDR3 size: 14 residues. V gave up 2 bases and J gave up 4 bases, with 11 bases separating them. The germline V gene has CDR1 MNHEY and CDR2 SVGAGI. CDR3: CASSYAGAGYGYTF. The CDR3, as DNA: TGTGCCAGCAGTTACGCAGGGGCGGGCTATGGCTACACCTTC.

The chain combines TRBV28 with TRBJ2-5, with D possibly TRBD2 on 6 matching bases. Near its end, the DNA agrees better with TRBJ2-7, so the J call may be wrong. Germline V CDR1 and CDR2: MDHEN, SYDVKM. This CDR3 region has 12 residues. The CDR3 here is CASRMGTYEQYF. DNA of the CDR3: TGTGCCAGCAGAATGGGGACTTACGAGCAGTACTTC.

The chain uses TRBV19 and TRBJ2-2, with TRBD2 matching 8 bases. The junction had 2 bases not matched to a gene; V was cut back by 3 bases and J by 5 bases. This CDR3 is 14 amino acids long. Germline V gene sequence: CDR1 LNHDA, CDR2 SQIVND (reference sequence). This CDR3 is CASSIRGGTGELFF. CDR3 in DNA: TGTGCCAGTAGTATCCGGGGGGGTACCGGGGAGCTGTTTTTT.

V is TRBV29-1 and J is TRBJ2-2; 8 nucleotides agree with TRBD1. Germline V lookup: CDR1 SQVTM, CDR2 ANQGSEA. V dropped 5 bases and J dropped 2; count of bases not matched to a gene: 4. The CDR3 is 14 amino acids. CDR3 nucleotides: TGCAGCGTTCCGGGACAGGCTAACACCGGGGAGCTGTTTTTT. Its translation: CSVPGQANTGELFF.

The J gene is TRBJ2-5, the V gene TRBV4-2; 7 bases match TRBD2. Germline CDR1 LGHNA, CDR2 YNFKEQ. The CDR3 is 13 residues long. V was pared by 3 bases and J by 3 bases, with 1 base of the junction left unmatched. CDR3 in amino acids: CASSHGGEETQYF. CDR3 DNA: TGTGCCAGCAGCCATGGGGGGGAAGAGACCCAGTACTTC.